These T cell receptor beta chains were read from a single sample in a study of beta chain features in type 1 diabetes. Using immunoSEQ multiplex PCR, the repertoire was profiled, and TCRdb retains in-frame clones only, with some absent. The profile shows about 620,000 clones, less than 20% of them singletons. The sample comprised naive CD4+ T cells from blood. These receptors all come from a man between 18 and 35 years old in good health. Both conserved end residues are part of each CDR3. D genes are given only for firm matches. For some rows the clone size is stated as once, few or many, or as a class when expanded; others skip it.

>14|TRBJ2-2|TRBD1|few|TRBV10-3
TGTGCCATCAGTAATGCAGGGGGAACCGGGGAGCTGTTTTTT
CAISNAGGTGELFF
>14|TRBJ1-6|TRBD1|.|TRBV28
TGTGCCAGCAGTCCGGGACAGGATGGATCACCCCTCCACTTT
CASSPGQDGSPLHF
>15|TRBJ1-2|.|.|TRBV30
TGTGCCTGGAGTTCTCACAACAGGTTAGGGTATGGCTACACCTTC
CAWSSHNRLGYGYTF
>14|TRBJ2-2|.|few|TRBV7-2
TGTGCCAGCGCCAAGAGCGGCTCCACCGGGGAGCTGTTTTTT
CASAKSGSTGELFF
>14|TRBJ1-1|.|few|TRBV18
TGTGCCAGCTCAACTTCGACAGCGAACACTGAAGCTTTCTTT
CASSTSTANTEAFF
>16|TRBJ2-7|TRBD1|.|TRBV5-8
TGTGCCAGCAGCTTGGGAACCGGGACAGGGAATTACGAGCAGTACTTC
CASSLGTGTGNYEQYF
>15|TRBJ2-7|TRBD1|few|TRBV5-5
TGTGCCAGCAGGATCCCGCCGGACAGGGTGAACGAGCAGTACTTC
CASRIPPDRVNEQYF
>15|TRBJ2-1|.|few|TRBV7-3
TGTGCCAGCAGCTTCAAGGGGGGAGTTTACAATGAGCAGTTCTTC
CASSFKGGVYNEQFF
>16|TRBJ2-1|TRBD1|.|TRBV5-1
TGCGCCAGCAGCCCCCTCACAGGGGGTAGCAGGGGTGAGCAGTTCTTC
CASSPLTGGSRGEQFF
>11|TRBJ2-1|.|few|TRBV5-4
TGTGCCAGCAGCTTGGAGGGTGAGCAGTTCTTC
CASSLEGEQFF
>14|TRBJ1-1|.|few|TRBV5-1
TGCGCCAGCAGCTTGGGCACTCTGGGCACTGAAGCTTTCTTT
CASSLGTLGTEAFF
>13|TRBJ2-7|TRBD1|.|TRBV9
TGTGCCAGCAGTTTACGGGACAGGAAGGAGCAGTACTTC
CASSLRDRKEQYF
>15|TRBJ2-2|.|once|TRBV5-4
TGTGCCAGCAGTGTGGGGGGACTTACCACCGGGGAGCTGTTTTTT
CASSVGGLTTGELFF
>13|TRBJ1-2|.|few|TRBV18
TGTGCCAGCTCACCACCTGTTCCCTATGGCTACACCTTC
CASSPPVPYGYTF
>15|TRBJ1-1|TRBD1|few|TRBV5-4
TGTGCCAGCAGCCCACGACAGGGGCCGAACACTGAAGCTTTCTTT
CASSPRQGPNTEAFF
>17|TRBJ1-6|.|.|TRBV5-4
TGTGCCAGCAGCTTGGCTGGGGGGGCGCAAAATAATTCACCCCTCCACTTT
CASSLAGGAQNNSPLHF
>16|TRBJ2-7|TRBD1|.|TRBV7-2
TGTGCCAGCAGCTTAGCCAGTGGGGACAGGGGCTACGAGCAGTACTTC
CASSLASGDRGYEQYF
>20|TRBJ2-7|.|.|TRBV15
TGTGCCACCAGCAGAGATGTGGGCCAAATCCAGGTTAATCAGCGGTACGAGCAGTACTTC
CATSRDVGQIQVNQRYEQYF
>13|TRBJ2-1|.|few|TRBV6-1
TGTGCCAGCAGTGAAGGAGACTACGGTGAGCAGTTCTTC
CASSEGDYGEQFF
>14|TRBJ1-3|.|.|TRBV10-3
TGTGCCATCCGCGGGGGGACACTTGGAAACACCATATATTTT
CAIRGGTLGNTIYF
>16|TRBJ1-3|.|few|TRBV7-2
TGTGCCAGCAGCCCGGCCGGGGCCTACTCTGGAAACACCATATATTTT
CASSPAGAYSGNTIYF
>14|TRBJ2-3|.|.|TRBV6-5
TGTGCCAGCAGACCGGGACTGGGGGCAGATACGCAGTATTTT
CASRPGLGADTQYF
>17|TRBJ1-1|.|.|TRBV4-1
TGCGCCAGCAGCCAAGAGAGACTACGGTCTATGAACACTGAAGCTTTCTTT
CASSQERLRSMNTEAFF
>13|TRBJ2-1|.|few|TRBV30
TGTGCCTGGACCAACCCCGCCTACAATGAGCAGTTCTTC
CAWTNPAYNEQFF
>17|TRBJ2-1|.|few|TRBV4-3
TGCGCCAGCAGCCAAGTGGGGTTGGCGGACTCCTACAATGAGCAGTTCTTC
CASSQVGLADSYNEQFF
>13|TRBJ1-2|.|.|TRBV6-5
TGTGCCAGCAGTAGGGGGGCCCTCTATGGCTACACCTTC
CASSRGALYGYTF
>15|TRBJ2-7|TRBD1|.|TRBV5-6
TGTGCCAGCAGCAGGGACAGTCTGGGTTTCTACGAGCAGTACTTC
CASSRDSLGFYEQYF
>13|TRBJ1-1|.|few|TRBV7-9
TGTGCCAGCAGCTTAGAGAGAAACACTGAAGCTTTCTTT
CASSLERNTEAFF
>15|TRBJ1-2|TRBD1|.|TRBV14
TGTGCCAGCAGCCAACAAGGGACAGGCCGGTTAGGCTACACCTTC
CASSQQGTGRLGYTF
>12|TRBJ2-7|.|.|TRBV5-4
TGTGCCGCATGTTGGAGCTCCTACGAGCAGTACTTC
CAACWSSYEQYF
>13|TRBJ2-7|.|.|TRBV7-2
TGTGCCAGCAGCACAGGTAGCTCTGACGAGCAGTACTTC
CASSTGSSDEQYF
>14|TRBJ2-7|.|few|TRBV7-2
TGTGCCAGCAGCAGGGACACCAACTCCTACGAGCAGTACTTC
CASSRDTNSYEQYF
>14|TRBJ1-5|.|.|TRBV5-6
TGTGCCAGCAGCTTGACTTTGACCGTCCGGCCCCAGCATTTT
CASSLTLTVRPQHF
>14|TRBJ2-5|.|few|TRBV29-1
TGCAGCGTTCCCCCCCTAGGGAGGCGAGAGACCCAGTACTTC
CSVPPLGRRETQYF
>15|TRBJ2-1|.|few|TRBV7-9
TGTGCCAGCAGCCAGGACCGGGGCTCCTACAATGAGCAGTTCTTC
CASSQDRGSYNEQFF